A selection of T cell receptor beta chains follows, all from one sample in a study of T cells in Graves' hyperthyroidism and ophthalmopathy. TCRdb independently ran MiXCR on the multiplex PCR reads; one entry per CDR3 protein. Of about 640,000 distinct CDR3 sequences listed, under 25% are singletons. Sequencing used blood. Every receptor here comes from a man younger than 40 with Graves' ophthalmopathy. The CDR3 runs from the conserved cysteine through the conserved F or W. A D gene is named only where the DNA matches it firmly. Expanded clones are given a class, and other clones once, few, many or no size at all.

abundance: NA
d_gene: NA
j_gene: TRBJ1-6
v_gene: TRBV7-2
CDR3nt: TGTGCCAGCACCAACCCGGGACAAGGCCTCCACTTT
CDR3aa: CASTNPGQGLHF

abundance: few
d_gene: TRBD2
j_gene: TRBJ2-2
v_gene: TRBV9
CDR3nt: TGTGCCAGCAGCGTGACTAGCGGGAGTACCGGGGAGCTGTTTTTT
CDR3aa: CASSVTSGSTGELFF

abundance: many
d_gene: TRBD2
j_gene: TRBJ2-7
v_gene: TRBV13
CDR3nt: TGTGCCAGCAACTTAGCGGGCAGAACCTACGAGCAGTACTTC
CDR3aa: CASNLAGRTYEQYF

abundance: NA
d_gene: NA
j_gene: TRBJ2-4
v_gene: TRBV3-1
CDR3nt: TGTGCCAGCAGCCAAGGGAAAAACATTCAGTACTTC
CDR3aa: CASSQGKNIQYF

abundance: few
d_gene: TRBD2
j_gene: TRBJ2-1
v_gene: TRBV4-2
CDR3nt: TGTGCCAGCAGCCGAAGTTCCGGGACTAATTCCTACAATGAGCAGTTCTTC
CDR3aa: CASSRSSGTNSYNEQFF

abundance: NA
d_gene: NA
j_gene: TRBJ1-3
v_gene: TRBV20-1
CDR3nt: TGCAGTGCTAGAGCTCAAAAGGCTGGGAACACCATATATTTT
CDR3aa: CSARAQKAGNTIYF

abundance: few
d_gene: NA
j_gene: TRBJ1-2
v_gene: TRBV3-1
CDR3nt: TGTGCCAGCAGCCGATCAGATTCTGATGGCTACACCTTC
CDR3aa: CASSRSDSDGYTF

abundance: few
d_gene: NA
j_gene: TRBJ2-3
v_gene: TRBV20-1
CDR3nt: TGCAGTGCTAGTAGGGGAAAAGATACGCAGTATTTT
CDR3aa: CSASRGKDTQYF

abundance: many
d_gene: NA
j_gene: TRBJ2-3
v_gene: TRBV11-2
CDR3nt: TGTGCCAGCGAAATCCCCGGGGGAGATACGCAGTATTTT
CDR3aa: CASEIPGGDTQYF

abundance: few
d_gene: NA
j_gene: TRBJ1-3
v_gene: TRBV12-3/TRBV12-4
CDR3nt: TGTGCCAGCAGGCTCTCTGGAAACACCATATATTTT
CDR3aa: CASRLSGNTIYF

abundance: NA
d_gene: NA
j_gene: TRBJ1-2
v_gene: TRBV29-1
CDR3nt: TGCAGCGTTGAACAGCCAGCTAACTATGGCTACACCTTC
CDR3aa: CSVEQPANYGYTF

abundance: NA
d_gene: NA
j_gene: TRBJ1-4
v_gene: TRBV24-1
CDR3nt: TGTGCCACCAGTGATTTGGTGGGGACAAAGGAACGTGATGAAAAACTGTTTTTT
CDR3aa: CATSDLVGTKERDEKLFF

abundance: few
d_gene: TRBD1
j_gene: TRBJ1-2
v_gene: TRBV19
CDR3nt: TGTGCCAGTATCCGGACAGGGGAGAGCTATGGCTACACCTTC
CDR3aa: CASIRTGESYGYTF

abundance: NA
d_gene: NA
j_gene: TRBJ2-3
v_gene: TRBV7-9
CDR3nt: TGTGCCAGCAGCCTCACCCCCACACCTCGAGATACGCAGTATTTT
CDR3aa: CASSLTPTPRDTQYF

abundance: many
d_gene: TRBD2
j_gene: TRBJ2-3
v_gene: TRBV27
CDR3nt: TGTGCCAGCAGTCCCCTGCGGGGACTAGCGGGAGGAGATACGCAGTATTTT
CDR3aa: CASSPLRGLAGGDTQYF

abundance: many
d_gene: NA
j_gene: TRBJ2-1
v_gene: TRBV18
CDR3nt: TGTGCCAGCTCACCACCGACCCGGGCCAATGAGCAGTTCTTC
CDR3aa: CASSPPTRANEQFF

abundance: many
d_gene: NA
j_gene: TRBJ2-5
v_gene: TRBV3-1
CDR3nt: TGTGCCAGCAGTTACGGGACTCTAGAGCGGGCCCAGTACTTC
CDR3aa: CASSYGTLERAQYF

abundance: many
d_gene: TRBD2
j_gene: TRBJ2-7
v_gene: TRBV28
CDR3nt: TGTGCCAGCAGTCTCGATAGCGGGAACGAGCAGTACTTC
CDR3aa: CASSLDSGNEQYF

abundance: NA
d_gene: NA
j_gene: TRBJ1-1
v_gene: TRBV9
CDR3nt: TGTGCCAGCAGCTGGGACACGGACACTGAAGCTTTCTTT
CDR3aa: CASSWDTDTEAFF

abundance: NA
d_gene: NA
j_gene: TRBJ1-5
v_gene: TRBV6-8
CDR3nt: TGTGCCAGCAATCCAAAAGACCGGGACAAAAATCAGCCCCAGCATTTT
CDR3aa: CASNPKDRDKNQPQHF

abundance: NA
d_gene: NA
j_gene: TRBJ1-5
v_gene: TRBV19
CDR3nt: TGTGCCAGTAGTATATTCGGGAGGGGTCAGCCCCAGCATTTT
CDR3aa: CASSIFGRGQPQHF

abundance: few
d_gene: NA
j_gene: TRBJ2-7
v_gene: TRBV4-2
CDR3nt: TGTGCCAGCAGCATCGGCGTCAGCTCCTACGAGCAGTACTTC
CDR3aa: CASSIGVSSYEQYF